Listed below are T cell receptor beta chains from one sample, sequenced in a study of cytomegalovirus exposure and HLA in healthy donors. Using immunoSEQ multiplex PCR, the repertoire was profiled, and TCRdb retains in-frame clones only, with some absent. In the table there are some 190,000 clones, approximately 86% of which are singletons. Sequencing input: PBMCs. The receptor set was obtained from a woman aged 30 to 39 in good health and CMV-seronegative. Each CDR3 is given without its conserved first and last residue.

v_gene	j_gene	CDR3aa
TRBV14	TRBJ2-5	ASSRIQARQETQY
TRBV9	TRBJ2-1	ASSATTGLYNEQF
TRBV6-8	TRBJ1-5	ASSYSREVGDQPQH
TRBV2	TRBJ1-5	ASSAGTGGNQPQH
TRBV6-7	TRBJ1-5	ASSPRRQDFQPQH
TRBV15	TRBJ1-5	ATSRDPWASNQPQH
TRBV7-2	TRBJ2-5	ASSFSGGGGETQY
TRBV5-1	TRBJ2-1	ASSVTSGNTNEQF
TRBV28	TRBJ2-6	ASSLGQVSGANVLT
TRBV5-4	TRBJ2-2	AGRSQNTGELF
TRBV28	TRBJ2-2	ASSPPGGGRELF
TRBV7-2	TRBJ2-7	ASSLTGTGGSYEQY
TRBV11-2	TRBJ1-1	ASSLITGGGTEAF
TRBV19	TRBJ2-5	ASSSTGSYQETQY
TRBV2	TRBJ1-1	ASRKDRGTEAF
TRBV5-1	TRBJ1-3	ASSLAGSNTIY
TRBV19	TRBJ2-1	ASSTLAGNVENEQF
TRBV7-2	TRBJ1-1	ASSWGPSGVITEAF
TRBV4-2	TRBJ2-7	ASSQDRVHEQY
TRBV10-3	TRBJ2-7	AISEQGAYEQY
TRBV6-1	TRBJ2-7	ASRRGQGNYEQY
TRBV2	TRBJ2-1	ASSPEGIPYNEQF
TRBV4-1	TRBJ2-1	ASSQPTSGRVNEQF
TRBV9	TRBJ2-3	ASSVLAGGSTDTQY
TRBV15	TRBJ1-5	ATSRDYSGNNQPQH
TRBV5-6	TRBJ2-6	ASSLMVGAGANVLT
TRBV18	TRBJ2-6	ASSPQIGQPSGANVLT
TRBV19	TRBJ1-5	ASSGRRSDQPQH
TRBV6-1	TRBJ2-3	ASSEARTTDTQY
TRBV19	TRBJ1-2	ASSIVQGMYGYT
TRBV27	TRBJ2-7	ASSPTVSYEQY
TRBV19	TRBJ1-1	ASSTWTGVDTEAF
TRBV5-1	TRBJ2-5	ASSLGVRLGETQY
TRBV28	TRBJ2-1	ASHATLLIRARYNEQF
TRBV19	TRBJ2-1	ASSMAASGTLEQF
TRBV5-6	TRBJ2-2	ASSRVGLAGGRSTGELF
TRBV30	TRBJ1-1	AWSRGNPEAF
TRBV5-1	TRBJ2-3	ASSLAGITDTQY
TRBV4-2	TRBJ2-3	ASSQGLAGESTDTQY
TRBV5-1	TRBJ2-2	ASSLDRFGTSGRAANTGELF
TRBV6-1	TRBJ2-5	ASASGTGRQTQY
TRBV5-4	TRBJ2-3	ASSYRLAGGPTDTQY
TRBV7-2	TRBJ2-5	ASSLAGTSAARRTQY
TRBV2	TRBJ1-1	ASAFGHPLNTEAF
TRBV2	TRBJ2-7	ASSSDTPGTGYSYEQY
TRBV5-6	TRBJ1-2	ASSLDMTYGYT
TRBV19	TRBJ2-3	ASSTGLAGGVTDTQY
TRBV6-1	TRBJ2-1	ASSGQPYNEQF
TRBV27	TRBJ2-2	ASSIAGGTWELF
TRBV29-1	TRBJ2-7	SVGDRDYEQY
TRBV11-2	TRBJ2-7	ASSPGTGSSYEQY
TRBV28	TRBJ2-7	ASSLVQGVLYEQY
TRBV30	TRBJ1-1	AWTGQGNTEAF
TRBV9	TRBJ2-2	ASSSGTGAGELF
TRBV28	TRBJ1-1	ASSFGSVNTEAF
TRBV9	TRBJ2-2	ASSGSSHTGELF
TRBV29-1	TRBJ1-1	SVRGGFGAEAF
TRBV6-1	TRBJ2-7	ASSWGGYEQY
TRBV4-2	TRBJ1-4	ASSRFGSNEKLF